This entry concerns a single T cell receptor (beta chain). V was trimmed by 2 bases and J by 0 bases, leaving 14 bases between them. The CDR3 is made up of 17 amino acids. Germline V gene data show CDR1 as LGHDT and CDR2 as YNNKEL (reference sequence). This sample is drawn from a study of T cells in Graves' hyperthyroidism and ophthalmopathy. Template material for amplifying TCR beta CDR3 regions consisted of RNA transcripts. Using the HTBI primer set, a first-round RT-PCR was run on the TCR CDR3. TCRdb itself ran the multiplex PCR reads through MiXCR, one entry per CDR3 protein. This table has roughly 300,000 distinct CDR3 sequences, approximately 13% appearing once.

V is TRBV3-1 and J is TRBJ2-4, with D possibly being TRBD1 (6 bases). Sequencing was performed on blood. The TCR sequence derives from a woman in her thirties with Graves' hyperthyroidism. The CDR3 DNA sequence: TGTGCCAGCAGCCAACCGGGGACACGGGAAGCCAAAAACATTCAGTACTTC. The encoded protein is CASSQPGTREAKNIQYF.